Listed below are T cell receptor beta chains from one sample, sequenced in a study of PD-L1 blockade in urothelial cancer. Repertoires were generated with immunoSEQ multiplex PCR, while TCRdb's copy carries only in-frame clones and drops some. The data contain 100,000 or so clones, about 91% of them seen just once; the ten biggest clones take up 0.75% to 0.95%. Here the sequenced sample was PBMCs, taken around atezolizumab (anti-PD-L1) treatment. The receptor source for this set is a woman of 80 years or more with urothelial cancer. Both conserved end residues are part of each CDR3. Fields, in order: J gene, clone size, V gene, D gene, CDR3 protein, CDR3 DNA. A D gene is named only where the DNA matches it firmly. The size of a clone is reported for some rows only, either as once, few or many, or as a class for expanded clones.

j_gene: TRBJ2-7; abundance: once; v_gene: TRBV28; d_gene: TRBD1; CDR3aa: CASSPGQGYSYEQYF; CDR3nt: TGTGCCAGCAGCCCAGGACAGGGGTACTCCTACGAGCAGTACTTC
j_gene: TRBJ2-3; abundance: -; v_gene: TRBV5-1; d_gene: TRBD2; CDR3aa: CASSPRRGLAGVNSDTQYF; CDR3nt: TGCGCCAGCAGCCCCAGACGGGGACTAGCGGGAGTGAATTCAGATACGCAGTATTTT
j_gene: TRBJ2-7; abundance: -; v_gene: TRBV28; d_gene: -; CDR3aa: CASSFTLKGVLTYEQYF; CDR3nt: TGTGCCAGCAGTTTTACCCTCAAAGGGGTTTTGACCTACGAGCAGTACTTC
j_gene: TRBJ1-4; abundance: -; v_gene: TRBV28; d_gene: -; CDR3aa: CASSLPAWAGEKLFF; CDR3nt: TGTGCCAGCAGCCTGCCCGCTTGGGCGGGGGAAAAACTGTTTTTT
j_gene: TRBJ1-5; abundance: -; v_gene: TRBV19; d_gene: -; CDR3aa: CASSSSGTRYYQPQHF; CDR3nt: TGTGCCAGTAGTAGCTCCGGGACAAGGTATTACCAGCCCCAGCATTTT
j_gene: TRBJ1-2; abundance: -; v_gene: TRBV28; d_gene: -; CDR3aa: CASSFTDRPYGYTF; CDR3nt: TGTGCCAGCAGTTTCACGGACAGACCCTATGGCTACACCTTC
j_gene: TRBJ2-2; abundance: -; v_gene: TRBV5-1; d_gene: -; CDR3aa: CASNQEVGELFF; CDR3nt: TGCGCCAGCAATCAGGAGGTCGGGGAGCTGTTTTTT
j_gene: TRBJ1-1; abundance: -; v_gene: TRBV25-1; d_gene: -; CDR3aa: CASSEVGGTEAFF; CDR3nt: TGTGCCAGCAGTGAAGTCGGGGGAACTGAAGCTTTCTTT
j_gene: TRBJ2-7; abundance: -; v_gene: TRBV5-1; d_gene: -; CDR3aa: CASSSGRTASYEQYF; CDR3nt: TGCGCCAGCAGCTCCGGTCGGACAGCCTCCTACGAGCAGTACTTC
j_gene: TRBJ2-3; abundance: -; v_gene: TRBV5-1; d_gene: TRBD1; CDR3aa: CASRGTGGADTQYF; CDR3nt: TGCGCCAGCAGAGGGACAGGGGGGGCAGATACGCAGTATTTT
j_gene: TRBJ2-3; abundance: few; v_gene: TRBV6-1; d_gene: TRBD1; CDR3aa: CASNSGQGGPDTQYF; CDR3nt: TGTGCCAGCAACTCAGGACAGGGCGGACCGGATACGCAGTATTTT
j_gene: TRBJ2-7; abundance: -; v_gene: TRBV14; d_gene: TRBD1; CDR3aa: CASSQTGGPVAYEQYF; CDR3nt: TGTGCCAGCAGCCAAACAGGGGGACCTGTCGCCTACGAGCAGTACTTC
j_gene: TRBJ1-4; abundance: -; v_gene: TRBV7-6; d_gene: -; CDR3aa: CASSSTTGHLEKLFF; CDR3nt: TGTGCCAGCAGCTCAACGACAGGCCACCTGGAAAAACTGTTTTTT
j_gene: TRBJ2-1; abundance: -; v_gene: TRBV19; d_gene: TRBD2; CDR3aa: CASSVTSGKNSYNEQFF; CDR3nt: TGTGCCAGTAGTGTGACTAGCGGGAAGAACTCCTACAATGAGCAGTTCTTC
j_gene: TRBJ1-5; abundance: -; v_gene: TRBV5-5; d_gene: -; CDR3aa: CASSAIGGNGNQPQHF; CDR3nt: TGTGCCAGCAGCGCGATTGGCGGGAACGGCAATCAGCCCCAGCATTTT
j_gene: TRBJ2-7; abundance: -; v_gene: TRBV5-6; d_gene: TRBD2; CDR3aa: CASSLGTSHYEQYF; CDR3nt: TGTGCCAGCAGCTTGGGGACTAGCCACTACGAGCAGTACTTC
j_gene: TRBJ2-2; abundance: once; v_gene: TRBV12-5; d_gene: -; CDR3aa: CASGLLRGEARVGELFF; CDR3nt: TGTGCTAGTGGTTTGCTACGCGGCGAAGCCCGTGTGGGGGAGCTGTTTTTT
j_gene: TRBJ1-4; abundance: -; v_gene: TRBV9; d_gene: TRBD1; CDR3aa: CASSATGAPREKLFF; CDR3nt: TGTGCCAGCAGCGCTACAGGGGCCCCCCGTGAAAAACTGTTTTTT
j_gene: TRBJ2-2; abundance: -; v_gene: TRBV5-4; d_gene: TRBD2; CDR3aa: CASSSGTSRAGELFF; CDR3nt: TGTGCCAGCAGTTCCGGGACTAGCAGGGCCGGGGAGCTGTTTTTT
j_gene: TRBJ2-7; abundance: once; v_gene: TRBV11-2; d_gene: TRBD1; CDR3aa: CASSFGTAEQYF; CDR3nt: TGTGCCAGCAGCTTTGGGACAGCCGAGCAGTACTTC
j_gene: TRBJ2-5; abundance: -; v_gene: TRBV27; d_gene: -; CDR3aa: CASSLGQLKETQYF; CDR3nt: TGTGCCAGCAGTTTAGGGCAGCTCAAAGAGACCCAGTACTTC
j_gene: TRBJ2-7; abundance: -; v_gene: TRBV28; d_gene: -; CDR3aa: CASSVIEAEQYF; CDR3nt: TGTGCCAGCAGTGTTATAGAGGCCGAGCAGTACTTC
j_gene: TRBJ1-5; abundance: -; v_gene: TRBV27; d_gene: -; CDR3aa: CASSLSPGIDQPQHF; CDR3nt: TGTGCCAGCAGTTTATCTCCGGGGATCGATCAGCCCCAGCATTTT
j_gene: TRBJ2-1; abundance: -; v_gene: TRBV7-8; d_gene: -; CDR3aa: CASSLGLGRNEQFF; CDR3nt: TGTGCCAGCAGCTTAGGTCTTGGCCGAAATGAGCAGTTCTTC
j_gene: TRBJ1-2; abundance: -; v_gene: TRBV30; d_gene: -; CDR3aa: CAWSVNLAEEATF; CDR3nt: TGTGCCTGGAGTGTAAACTTGGCCGAAGAGGCCACCTTC
j_gene: TRBJ2-1; abundance: -; v_gene: TRBV19; d_gene: TRBD1; CDR3aa: CASSKDRGTNEQFF; CDR3nt: TGTGCCAGTAGTAAGGACAGGGGTACCAATGAGCAGTTCTTC
j_gene: TRBJ2-5; abundance: -; v_gene: TRBV14; d_gene: TRBD2; CDR3aa: CASSQRTSGGETQYF; CDR3nt: TGTGCCAGCAGCCAAAGGACTAGCGGTGGAGAGACCCAGTACTTC
j_gene: TRBJ1-3; abundance: -; v_gene: TRBV28; d_gene: -; CDR3aa: CASSAYGRGSVGNTIYF; CDR3nt: TGTGCCAGCAGTGCCTACGGTAGGGGGTCGGTAGGAAACACCATATATTTT
j_gene: TRBJ2-2; abundance: once; v_gene: TRBV29-1; d_gene: TRBD1; CDR3aa: CSVGDRTGELFF; CDR3nt: TGCAGCGTTGGGGACAGGACCGGGGAGCTGTTTTTT
j_gene: TRBJ2-1; abundance: -; v_gene: TRBV19; d_gene: TRBD2; CDR3aa: CASRYGAGGLWEQFF; CDR3nt: TGTGCCAGTAGATACGGAGCGGGAGGGCTATGGGAGCAGTTCTTC
j_gene: TRBJ1-5; abundance: -; v_gene: TRBV30; d_gene: -; CDR3aa: CAWGRDSNQPQHF; CDR3nt: TGTGCTTGGGGGAGGGATAGCAATCAGCCCCAGCATTTT
j_gene: TRBJ2-4; abundance: -; v_gene: TRBV28; d_gene: -; CDR3aa: CASTGTKNIQYF; CDR3nt: TGTGCCAGTACAGGAACCAAAAACATTCAGTACTTC
j_gene: TRBJ1-5; abundance: -; v_gene: TRBV27; d_gene: -; CDR3aa: CASRTRGQPQHF; CDR3nt: TGTGCCAGCAGAACCAGAGGTCAGCCCCAGCATTTT
j_gene: TRBJ2-5; abundance: -; v_gene: TRBV7-3; d_gene: -; CDR3aa: CASSLNRDETQYF; CDR3nt: TGTGCCAGCAGCTTAAACAGGGACGAGACCCAGTACTTC
j_gene: TRBJ2-7; abundance: -; v_gene: TRBV9; d_gene: TRBD2; CDR3aa: CASSPGGGRAYEQYF; CDR3nt: TGTGCCAGCAGCCCGGGAGGGGGTAGAGCCTACGAGCAGTACTTC
j_gene: TRBJ2-7; abundance: -; v_gene: TRBV6-1; d_gene: -; CDR3aa: CASSERDGTGSFYEQYF; CDR3nt: TGTGCCAGCAGTGAAAGGGATGGCACCGGGAGTTTTTACGAGCAGTACTTC
j_gene: TRBJ1-1; abundance: -; v_gene: TRBV7-9; d_gene: TRBD1; CDR3aa: CASSSSGGGQYTEAFF; CDR3nt: TGTGCCAGCAGCTCGTCAGGGGGCGGACAGTACACTGAAGCTTTCTTT
j_gene: TRBJ2-7; abundance: once; v_gene: TRBV18; d_gene: TRBD1; CDR3aa: CASSPGLGQGVNEQYF; CDR3nt: TGTGCCAGCTCACCAGGCTTGGGACAGGGGGTCAACGAGCAGTACTTC
j_gene: TRBJ2-3; abundance: -; v_gene: TRBV10-3; d_gene: TRBD2; CDR3aa: CAISEGSAGGEDTQYF; CDR3nt: TGTGCCATCAGCGAAGGGTCAGCGGGAGGCGAAGATACGCAGTATTTT
j_gene: TRBJ2-7; abundance: -; v_gene: TRBV5-4; d_gene: -; CDR3aa: CASSLGTTYEQYF; CDR3nt: TGTGCCAGCAGCTTGGGCACAACCTACGAGCAGTACTTC
j_gene: TRBJ2-7; abundance: -; v_gene: TRBV28; d_gene: TRBD2; CDR3aa: CASNSGGTSVYEQYF; CDR3nt: TGTGCCAGCAACTCGGGGGGGACTAGCGTTTACGAGCAGTACTTC
j_gene: TRBJ1-2; abundance: -; v_gene: TRBV9; d_gene: TRBD1; CDR3aa: CASSVPGQGNGYTF; CDR3nt: TGTGCCAGCAGCGTGCCGGGACAGGGGAACGGCTACACCTTC
j_gene: TRBJ2-6; abundance: -; v_gene: TRBV28; d_gene: TRBD1; CDR3aa: CASNVAGTVSSGANVLTF; CDR3nt: TGTGCCAGCAATGTAGCCGGGACAGTGAGCTCTGGGGCCAACGTCCTGACTTTC
j_gene: TRBJ2-1; abundance: -; v_gene: TRBV10-3; d_gene: TRBD2; CDR3aa: CAISEPTSGVNEQFF; CDR3nt: TGTGCCATCAGTGAACCCACTAGCGGGGTCAATGAGCAGTTCTTC
j_gene: TRBJ1-2; abundance: -; v_gene: TRBV30; d_gene: -; CDR3aa: CAWSDGSGGHGYTF; CDR3nt: TGTGCCTGGAGTGATGGTTCGGGGGGCCATGGCTACACCTTC
j_gene: TRBJ1-2; abundance: -; v_gene: TRBV28; d_gene: TRBD1; CDR3aa: CASSSTGGGYGYTF; CDR3nt: TGTGCCAGCAGTTCGACAGGGGGCGGCTATGGCTACACCTTC
j_gene: TRBJ2-3; abundance: -; v_gene: TRBV29-1; d_gene: TRBD1; CDR3aa: CSVGTGTADTQYF; CDR3nt: TGCAGCGTTGGGACAGGGACTGCAGATACGCAGTATTTT
j_gene: TRBJ1-1; abundance: few; v_gene: TRBV25-1; d_gene: -; CDR3aa: CASRAGTEAFF; CDR3nt: TGTGCCAGCAGAGCCGGGACAGAAGCTTTCTTT
j_gene: TRBJ1-3; abundance: few; v_gene: TRBV10-2; d_gene: -; CDR3aa: CASSDYRSSGNTIYF; CDR3nt: TGCGCCAGCAGTGATTACAGGAGCTCTGGAAACACCATATATTTT
j_gene: TRBJ1-4; abundance: once; v_gene: TRBV11-2; d_gene: -; CDR3aa: CASSLRGRQLFF; CDR3nt: TGTGCCAGCAGCCTCCGCGGGCGGCAACTGTTTTTT
j_gene: TRBJ1-3; abundance: -; v_gene: TRBV5-4; d_gene: -; CDR3aa: CASSLGHTSSGNTIYF; CDR3nt: TGTGCCAGCAGCTTGGGACATACGAGCTCTGGAAACACCATATATTTT
j_gene: TRBJ2-5; abundance: -; v_gene: TRBV30; d_gene: TRBD2; CDR3aa: CAWSVLAGGETQYF; CDR3nt: TGTGCCTGGAGTGTACTAGCGGGAGGAGAGACCCAGTACTTC
j_gene: TRBJ1-5; abundance: -; v_gene: TRBV28; d_gene: -; CDR3aa: CASRAGRFENQPQHF; CDR3nt: TGTGCCAGCAGGGCCGGGAGGTTTGAGAATCAGCCCCAGCATTTT
j_gene: TRBJ1-2; abundance: -; v_gene: TRBV18; d_gene: TRBD1; CDR3aa: CASSLDRGDYGYTF; CDR3nt: TGTGCCAGCTCGCTCGACAGGGGCGACTATGGCTACACCTTC
j_gene: TRBJ2-5; abundance: -; v_gene: TRBV6-1; d_gene: -; CDR3aa: CASSLRRSGQETQYF; CDR3nt: TGTGCCAGCAGCCTCCGGAGATCAGGGCAAGAGACCCAGTACTTC
j_gene: TRBJ2-1; abundance: once; v_gene: TRBV7-9; d_gene: -; CDR3aa: CASSGEGTRVEQFF; CDR3nt: TGTGCCAGCAGCGGAGAGGGGACAAGGGTTGAGCAGTTCTTC
j_gene: TRBJ1-2; abundance: -; v_gene: TRBV28; d_gene: -; CDR3aa: CASSLSRGAGYTF; CDR3nt: TGTGCCAGCAGTTTATCCAGGGGTGCTGGCTACACCTTC
j_gene: TRBJ2-2; abundance: -; v_gene: TRBV27; d_gene: TRBD2; CDR3aa: CASKRRGEVNTGELFF; CDR3nt: TGTGCCAGCAAGAGGCGGGGGGAGGTAAACACCGGGGAGCTGTTTTTT